This T cell receptor beta chain was retrieved from a study of T-cell reconstitution after alpha-beta-depleted transplantation in children. Study-wide results and caveats: T-cell counts and diversity were attributed mostly to newly produced T cells one year after transplant. Expanded graft clones numbering several hundred reportedly gave rise to alpha-beta T cells about two months after transplant.

Per germline, CDR1 LNHDA and CDR2 SQIVND (reference sequence). J gave up 2 bases and V 4 bases, and 4 bases lay outside the gene matches. CDR3 length: 14 amino acids. Note on this clonotype: Its antigen remains unidentified.

For TCRbeta, the library was prepared with unique molecular identifiers. TCRdb independently ran MiXCR on the PCR reads; one entry per CDR3 protein. The sample gives almost 500,000 distinct CDR3 sequences, roughly a tenth of which show up once; roughly 2% is in the top ten. V usage is TRBV19 and J usage is TRBJ2-7, with TRBD1 matching 8 bases. Sequencing used PBMCs, obtained before TCRalphabeta/CD19-depleted stem cell transplant. This receptor was taken from a child under 10 years old with inherited bone marrow failure, due to receive a stem cell transplant. The DNA of the CDR3 is TGTGCCAGTAGTACGACAGGGGCTCCCTACGAGCAGTACTTC. Translating it yields CASSTTGAPYEQYF.